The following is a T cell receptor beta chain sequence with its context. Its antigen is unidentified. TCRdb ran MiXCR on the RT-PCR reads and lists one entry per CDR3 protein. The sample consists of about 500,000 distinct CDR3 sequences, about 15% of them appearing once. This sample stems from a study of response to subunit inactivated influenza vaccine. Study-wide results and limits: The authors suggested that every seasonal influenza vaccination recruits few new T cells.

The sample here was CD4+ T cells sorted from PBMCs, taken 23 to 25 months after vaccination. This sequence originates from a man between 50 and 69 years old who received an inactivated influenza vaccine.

CDR3 amino acids: CASSFMRGNEQFF. For the CDR3, the DNA is TGTGCCAGCAGCTTTATGCGGGGGAATGAGCAGTTCTTC. V gene TRBV7-9 combines with J gene TRBJ2-1, with 7 bases matching TRBD2. CDR3 size: 13 residues. Trimming cost V 3 bases and J 7 bases; bases outside gene matches: 3. In germline, CDR1 is SEHNR, CDR2 FQNEAQ (reference sequence). Full variable domain (outside the CDR3, taken from reference TRBV7-9 and TRBJ2-1): DTGVSQNPRHKITKRGQNVTFRCDPISEHNRLYWYRQTLGQGPEFLTYFQNEAQLEKSRLLSDRFSAERPKGSFSTLEIQRTEQGDSAMYLCASSFMRGNEQFFGPGTRLTVL.